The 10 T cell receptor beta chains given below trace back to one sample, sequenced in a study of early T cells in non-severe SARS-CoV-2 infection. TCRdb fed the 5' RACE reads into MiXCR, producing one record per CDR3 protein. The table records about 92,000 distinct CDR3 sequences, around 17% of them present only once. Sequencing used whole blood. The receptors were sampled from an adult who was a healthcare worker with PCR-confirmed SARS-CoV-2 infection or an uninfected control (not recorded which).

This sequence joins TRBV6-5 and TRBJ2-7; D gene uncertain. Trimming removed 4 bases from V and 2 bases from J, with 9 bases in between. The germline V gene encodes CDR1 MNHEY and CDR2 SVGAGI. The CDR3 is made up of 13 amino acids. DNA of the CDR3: TGTGCCAGCAGTTTCGCACCAACCTACGAGCAGTACTTC. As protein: CASSFAPTYEQYF.

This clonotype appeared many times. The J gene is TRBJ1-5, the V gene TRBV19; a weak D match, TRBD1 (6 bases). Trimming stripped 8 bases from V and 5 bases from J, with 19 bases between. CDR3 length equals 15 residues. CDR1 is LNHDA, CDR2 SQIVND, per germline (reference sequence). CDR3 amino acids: CASRSGYRDYQPQHF. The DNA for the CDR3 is TGTGCCAGTCGTAGTGGCTACAGGGACTATCAGCCCCAGCATTTT.

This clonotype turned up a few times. The CDR3 region is CSARDRTGGNEQFF. For the CDR3, the DNA is TGCAGTGCTAGAGACCGGACAGGGGGCAATGAGCAGTTCTTC. The genes are TRBV20-1 and TRBJ2-1; 10 bases fit TRBD1. V was clipped by 0 bases and J by 6 bases; unmatched bases: 2. This CDR3 is built from 14 residues. From germline, CDR1 is DFQATT and CDR2 SNEGSKA (reference sequence).

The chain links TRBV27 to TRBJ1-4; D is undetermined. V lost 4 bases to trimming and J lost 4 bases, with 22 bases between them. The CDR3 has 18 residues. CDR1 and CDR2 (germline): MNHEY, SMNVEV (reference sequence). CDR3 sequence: CASSSGPTWVSSNEKLFF. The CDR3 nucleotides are TGTGCCAGCAGTTCCGGTCCTACATGGGTTTCGAGTAATGAAAAACTGTTTTTT.

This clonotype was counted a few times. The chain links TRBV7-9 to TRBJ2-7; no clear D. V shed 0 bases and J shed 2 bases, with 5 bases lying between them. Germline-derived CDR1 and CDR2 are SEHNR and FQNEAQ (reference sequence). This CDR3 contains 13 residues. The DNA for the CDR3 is TGTGCCAGCAGCTTAGCTTACACCTACGAGCAGTACTTC. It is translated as CASSLAYTYEQYF.

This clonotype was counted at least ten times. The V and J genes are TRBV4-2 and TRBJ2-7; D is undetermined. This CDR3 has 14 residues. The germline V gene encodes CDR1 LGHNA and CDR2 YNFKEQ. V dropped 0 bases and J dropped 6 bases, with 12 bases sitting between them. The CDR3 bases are TGTGCCAGCAGCCAAGACCGGGCTGACGTCGAGCAGTACTTC. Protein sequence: CASSQDRADVEQYF.

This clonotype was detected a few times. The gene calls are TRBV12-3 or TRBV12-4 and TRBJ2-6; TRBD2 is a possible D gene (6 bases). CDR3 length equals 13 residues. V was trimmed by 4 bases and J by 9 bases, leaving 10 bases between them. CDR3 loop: CASSSGGVNVLTF. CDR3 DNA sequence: TGTGCCAGCAGTTCCGGGGGAGTCAACGTCCTGACTTTC.

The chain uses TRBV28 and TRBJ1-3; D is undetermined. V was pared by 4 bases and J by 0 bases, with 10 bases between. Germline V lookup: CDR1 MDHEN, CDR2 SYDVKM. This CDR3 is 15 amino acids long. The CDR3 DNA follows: TGTGCCAGCAGTTCGATCGGACGCTCTGGAAACACCATATATTTT. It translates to CASSSIGRSGNTIYF.

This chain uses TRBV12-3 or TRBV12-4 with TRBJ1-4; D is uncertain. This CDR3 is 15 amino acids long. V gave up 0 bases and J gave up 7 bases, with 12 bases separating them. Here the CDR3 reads CASSLAKGTLEKLFF. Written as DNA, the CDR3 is TGTGCCAGCAGTTTAGCAAAGGGAACCCTTGAAAAACTGTTTTTT.

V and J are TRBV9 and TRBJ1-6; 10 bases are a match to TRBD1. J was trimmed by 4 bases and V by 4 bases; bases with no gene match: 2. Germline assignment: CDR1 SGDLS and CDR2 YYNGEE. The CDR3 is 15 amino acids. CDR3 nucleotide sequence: TGTGCCAGCAGCCTGGGACAGGGGTATAATTCACCCCTCCACTTT. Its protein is CASSLGQGYNSPLHF.